This entry is about one T cell receptor (beta chain). V trimming: 4 bases; J trimming: 1 base; junction bases outside the gene matches: 6. CDR3 size: 16 residues. The germline V gene has CDR1 MNHEY and CDR2 SMNVEV (reference sequence). Each CDR3 protein is one row after TCRdb ran MiXCR on the RACE reads. The sample lists around 260,000 distinct CDR3 sequences, about 9% seen once, with less than 3% in the top ten. These data originate in a study of human T cells and chemical hapten exposure. Study at large: Throughout the approximately 24-week study, diphenylcyclopropenone was applied weekly to the patients' scalps.

Time point noted: pre-sensitization, week 0. Treatment denoted: therapeutic diphenylcyclopropenone sensitization with weekly scalp DPC. The V and J genes are TRBV27 and TRBJ2-2, with 7 positions matching TRBD1. Specimen: whole blood, collected in connection with sensitization to the hapten diphenylcyclopropenone (DPC). The TCR was taken from a woman aged 40 to 50 with alopecia areata. Some clones in this sample may be carry-over from other donors' samples. CDR3 residues: CASSSSGTVNTGELFF. The CDR3 DNA follows: TGTGCCAGCAGTTCCTCCGGGACAGTGAACACCGGGGAGCTGTTTTTT.